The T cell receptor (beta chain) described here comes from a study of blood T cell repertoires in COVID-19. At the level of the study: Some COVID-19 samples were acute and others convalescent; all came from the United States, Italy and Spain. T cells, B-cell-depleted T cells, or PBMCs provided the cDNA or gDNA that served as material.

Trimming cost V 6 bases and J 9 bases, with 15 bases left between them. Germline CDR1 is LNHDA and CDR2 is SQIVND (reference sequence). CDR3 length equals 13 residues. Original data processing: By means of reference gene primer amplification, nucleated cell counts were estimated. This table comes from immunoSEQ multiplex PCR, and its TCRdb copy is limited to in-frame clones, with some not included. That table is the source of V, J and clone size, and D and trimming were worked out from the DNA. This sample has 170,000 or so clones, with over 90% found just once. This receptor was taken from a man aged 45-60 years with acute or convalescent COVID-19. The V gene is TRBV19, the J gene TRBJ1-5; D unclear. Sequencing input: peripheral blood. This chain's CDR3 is CASSPAWPWPQHF. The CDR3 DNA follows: TGTGCCAGTAGCCCAGCGTGGCCGTGGCCCCAGCATTTT.